One sample yielded the 10 T cell receptor beta chains listed below, sequenced in a study of T cells in Graves' hyperthyroidism and ophthalmopathy. Amplification of TCR beta CDR3 regions used RNA as the template. The HTBI primer set was used in a first-round RT-PCR of the TCR CDR3. TCRdb redid the calling of the multiplex PCR reads with MiXCR, one entry per CDR3 protein. This repertoire shows hundreds of thousands of distinct CDR3 sequences, about two fifths found once; its top ten account for approximately 10%. Source material: blood. All receptors come from a young man with Graves' hyperthyroidism.

The V and J genes are TRBV20-1 and TRBJ2-7, with D possibly matching TRBD1 (6 bases). From germline, CDR1 is DFQATT and CDR2 SNEGSKA (reference sequence). The CDR3 extends over 11 amino acids. V was clipped by 4 bases and J by 9 bases, with 13 bases between them. The DNA of the CDR3 is TGCAGTGCTAAACACAGGGATGGGCAGTACTTC. As protein: CSAKHRDGQYF.

The chain joins TRBV12-3 or TRBV12-4 to TRBJ1-6; D may be TRBD1 (6 bases). Trimming cost V 5 bases and J 8 bases, with 13 bases left between them. CDR3 size: 14 residues. Here the CDR3 reads CASSPGHRDSPLHF. DNA for the CDR3: TGTGCCAGCAGTCCGGGACATCGGGATTCACCCCTCCACTTT.

This clonotype appeared a single time. The chain is built from TRBV2 and TRBJ2-7, with a possible D match to TRBD2 (5 bases). Trimming left V 8 bases short and J 2 bases short, with 22 bases between. There are 16 residues in the CDR3. Germline V CDR1 and CDR2: SNHLY, FYNNEI. This CDR3 is CASGTSEEEPTYEQYF. CDR3 nucleotide sequence: TGTGCCAGCGGAACCTCCGAGGAGGAACCTACCTACGAGCAGTACTTC.

This clonotype was counted only a few times. CDR3 loop: CSARKEDRGQPQHF. CDR3 coding DNA: TGCAGTGCCCGAAAGGAGGACAGGGGTCAGCCCCAGCATTTT. The V and J genes are TRBV20-1 and TRBJ1-5; 9 nucleotides match TRBD1. Germline V gives CDR1 DFQATT, CDR2 SNEGSKA (reference sequence). Unmatched junction bases numbered 9, after V lost 6 bases and J lost 6 bases. This CDR3 is 14 amino acids long.

This clonotype was seen a few times. The rearrangement uses TRBV20-1 and TRBJ2-7; no clear D gene. The V end was cut by 5 bases, the J end by 3 bases, with 11 bases between. This CDR3 spans 12 amino acids. Germline V lookup: CDR1 DFQATT, CDR2 SNEGSKA (reference sequence). In DNA, the CDR3 is TGCAGTGCTTGGGCCGGCTACTACGAGCAGTACTTC. This encodes CSAWAGYYEQYF.

This chain uses TRBV11-2 with TRBJ2-5; weak D call: TRBD2 (5 bases). The CDR3 length is 14 residues. Trimming left V 1 base short and J 5 bases short, with 11 bases between. Germline V gene sequence: CDR1 SGHAT, CDR2 FQNNGV. The CDR3 region is CASSLVEVGETQYF. DNA of the CDR3: TGTGCCAGCAGCTTAGTGGAGGTAGGGGAGACCCAGTACTTC.

The chain recombines TRBV10-3 with TRBJ2-3; D perhaps matches TRBD2 (6 bases). The ends were cut back, 6 bases at V and 2 bases at J, with 15 bases in the middle. Germline lookup yields CDR1 ENHRY and CDR2 SYGVKD. This CDR3 comprises 15 residues. The CDR3, as DNA: TGTGCCATCAGCCCCGGAGGGACGGACACAGATACGCAGTATTTT. Its translation: CAISPGGTDTDTQYF.

This clonotype was picked up many times. The chain links TRBV19 to TRBJ1-3, with D unclear. The V and J ends lost 10 bases and 4 bases respectively, with 11 bases between them. The CDR3 is made up of 12 amino acids. CDR1 is LNHDA and CDR2 is SQIVND in the germline V gene (reference sequence). The CDR3 protein is CAISNDGNTIYF. CDR3 coding DNA: TGTGCCATTTCCAACGACGGAAACACCATATATTTT.

On this clonotype itself: Relative to the germline gene, one junction end is altered; a read error may explain this. The chain is built from TRBV2 and TRBJ2-2, with D possibly TRBD2 on 6 matching bases. CDR3 size: 12 residues. Germline lookup yields CDR1 SNHLY and CDR2 FYNNEI. CDR3: CASSAYPGELSF. CDR3 DNA: TGTGCCAGCAGTGCCTACCCGGGGGAGCTGTCTTTT.

The chain recombines TRBV7-9 with TRBJ1-1, with 7 bases matching TRBD1. This CDR3 spans 14 amino acids. CDR1 is SEHNR, CDR2 FQNEAQ, per germline (reference sequence). The J segment lost 3 bases and the V segment lost 4 bases, leaving 5 bases of the junction unmatched. The DNA of the CDR3 is TGTGCCAGCAGCTCACAGGGGACCCACACTGAAGCTTTCTTT. This gives the protein CASSSQGTHTEAFF.